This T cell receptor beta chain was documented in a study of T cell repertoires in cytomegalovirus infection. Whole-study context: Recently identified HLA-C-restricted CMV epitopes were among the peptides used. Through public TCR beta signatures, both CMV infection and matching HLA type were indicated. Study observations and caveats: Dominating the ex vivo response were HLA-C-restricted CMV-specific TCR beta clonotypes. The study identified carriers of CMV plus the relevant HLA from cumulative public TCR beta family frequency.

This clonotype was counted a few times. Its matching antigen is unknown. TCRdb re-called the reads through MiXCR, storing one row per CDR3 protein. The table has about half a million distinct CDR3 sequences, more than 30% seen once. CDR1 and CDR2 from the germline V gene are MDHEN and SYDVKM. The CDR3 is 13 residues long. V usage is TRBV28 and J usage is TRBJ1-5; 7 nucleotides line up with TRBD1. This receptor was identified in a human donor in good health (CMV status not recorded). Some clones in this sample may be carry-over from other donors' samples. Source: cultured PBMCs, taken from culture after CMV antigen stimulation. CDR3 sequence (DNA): TGTCTCACAGGGGACGTAGGAAATCAGCCCCAGCATTTT. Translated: CLTGDVGNQPQHF.